Listed below are T cell receptor beta chains from one sample, sequenced in a study of CD8+ T cells in alopecia areata. Profiled with immunoSEQ multiplex PCR; TCRdb holds only in-frame clones, not every one. The table lists 80,000 to 95,000 clones, about 44% of them singletons, with 18% in the top ten. Sequencing was performed on CD8+ T cells sorted from blood, taken at week 24, from a patient treated with tofacitinib. These TCRs come from a human donor with alopecia areata. CDR3s include the opening cysteine and the closing phenylalanine or tryptophan. Each record gives: J gene, V gene, D gene, clone size, CDR3 protein, CDR3 DNA. The D gene is left open where the match is weak. Only some rows state a clone size, as once, few, many or a class for expanded clones.

TRBJ2-7,TRBV14,-,-,CASSPGTEGYEQYF,TGTGCCAGCAGCCCCGGGACGGAGGGCTACGAGCAGTACTTC
TRBJ2-3,TRBV29-1,TRBD2,few,CSVRWTSRDTDTQYF,TGCAGCGTCAGATGGACTAGCCGAGACACAGATACGCAGTATTTT
TRBJ2-5,TRBV7-2,TRBD1,few,CASSLTGGGETQYF,TGTGCCAGCAGCTTAACAGGGGGCGGGGAGACCCAGTACTTC
TRBJ2-7,TRBV27,-,few,CASISTGASYEQYF,TGTGCCAGCATCTCTACGGGAGCCTCCTACGAGCAGTACTTC
TRBJ2-7,TRBV9,TRBD2,-,CASSGGTSGAYEQYF,TGTGCCAGCAGCGGGGGGACTAGCGGGGCCTACGAGCAGTACTTC
TRBJ1-1,TRBV5-1,-,-,CASSSGPRSYDTEAFF,TGCGCCAGCAGCTCAGGACCGAGGAGTTATGACACTGAAGCTTTCTTT
TRBJ2-7,TRBV6-6,-,-,CASLDSSYEQYF,TGTGCCAGCCTAGACTCGTCCTACGAGCAGTACTTC
TRBJ2-7,TRBV2,-,few,CASSENNSYEQYF,TGTGCCAGCAGTGAGAACAACTCCTACGAGCAGTACTTC
TRBJ2-7,TRBV29-1,-,few,CSVEIPNEQYF,TGCAGCGTTGAAATTCCGAACGAGCAGTACTTC
TRBJ2-7,TRBV9,-,few,CASSVAGSTYEQYF,TGTGCCAGCAGCGTAGCAGGCTCGACCTACGAGCAGTACTTC
TRBJ2-1,TRBV7-9,TRBD1,-,CASSLTGQGYEQFF,TGTGCCAGCAGCTTAACGGGACAGGGCTATGAGCAGTTCTTC
TRBJ2-7,TRBV27,-,-,CASSLSPTYEQYF,TGTGCCAGCAGTTTATCTCCCACCTACGAGCAGTACTTC
TRBJ2-1,TRBV9,-,many,CASSVEPDSYNEQFF,TGTGCCAGCAGCGTAGAGCCAGACTCCTACAATGAGCAGTTCTTC
TRBJ2-7,TRBV5-1,-,few,CASSLKDSSYYEQYF,TGCGCCAGCAGCTTGAAGGACAGTTCCTACTACGAGCAGTACTTC
TRBJ1-3,TRBV29-1,-,few,CSVEVGASGNTIYF,TGCAGCGTTGAAGTGGGGGCCTCTGGAAACACCATATATTTT
TRBJ2-4,TRBV13,-,-,CASMRSEAKNIQYF,TGTGCCAGTATGCGGAGCGAGGCCAAAAACATTCAGTACTTC
TRBJ2-3,TRBV4-1,TRBD2,-,CASSQHPGLAGGGSTDTQYF,TGCGCCAGCAGCCAGCATCCGGGACTAGCGGGAGGAGGGAGCACAGATACGCAGTATTTT
TRBJ2-7,TRBV19,-,-,CASSDWGHYEQYF,TGTGCGAGTAGTGATTGGGGACACTACGAGCAGTACTTC
TRBJ1-2,TRBV2,-,few,CASRKQGPGGYTF,TGTGCCAGCAGGAAACAGGGCCCCGGTGGCTACACCTTC